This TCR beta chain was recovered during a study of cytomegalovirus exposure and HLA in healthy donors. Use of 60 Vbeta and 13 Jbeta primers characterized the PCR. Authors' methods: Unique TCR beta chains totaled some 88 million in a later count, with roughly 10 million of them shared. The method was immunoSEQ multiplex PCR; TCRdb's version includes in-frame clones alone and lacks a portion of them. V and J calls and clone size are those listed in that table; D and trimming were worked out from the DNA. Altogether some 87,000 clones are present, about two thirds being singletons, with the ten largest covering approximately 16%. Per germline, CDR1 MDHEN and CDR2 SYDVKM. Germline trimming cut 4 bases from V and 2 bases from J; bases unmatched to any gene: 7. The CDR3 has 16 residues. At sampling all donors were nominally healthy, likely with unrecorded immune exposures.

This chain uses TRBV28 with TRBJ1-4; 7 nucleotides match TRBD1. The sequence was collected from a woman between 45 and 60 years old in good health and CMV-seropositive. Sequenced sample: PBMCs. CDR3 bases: TGTGCCAGCAGTTCCGACAGGGTGGCTACTAATGAAAAACTGTTTTTT. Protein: CASSSDRVATNEKLFF.